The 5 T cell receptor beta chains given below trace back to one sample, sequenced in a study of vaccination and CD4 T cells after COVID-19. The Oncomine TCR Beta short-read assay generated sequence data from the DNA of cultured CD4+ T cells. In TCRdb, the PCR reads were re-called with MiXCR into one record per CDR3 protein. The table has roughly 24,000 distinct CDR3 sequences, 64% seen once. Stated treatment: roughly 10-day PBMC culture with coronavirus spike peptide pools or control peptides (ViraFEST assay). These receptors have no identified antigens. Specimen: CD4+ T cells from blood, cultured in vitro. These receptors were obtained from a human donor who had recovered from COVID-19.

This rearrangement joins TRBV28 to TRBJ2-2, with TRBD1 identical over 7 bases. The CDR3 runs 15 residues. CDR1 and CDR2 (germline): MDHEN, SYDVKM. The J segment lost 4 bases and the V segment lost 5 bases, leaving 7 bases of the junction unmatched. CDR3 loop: CASSSRQGGTGELFF. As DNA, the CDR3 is TGTGCCAGCAGTAGTAGACAGGGTGGCACCGGGGAGCTGTTTTTT.

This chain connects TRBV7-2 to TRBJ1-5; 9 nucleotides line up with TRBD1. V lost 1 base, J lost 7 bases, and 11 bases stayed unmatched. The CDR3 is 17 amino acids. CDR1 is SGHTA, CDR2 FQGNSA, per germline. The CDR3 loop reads CASSLGGTGTVQQPQHF. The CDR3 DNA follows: TGTGCCAGCAGCTTAGGTGGGACAGGGACTGTCCAACAGCCCCAGCATTTT.

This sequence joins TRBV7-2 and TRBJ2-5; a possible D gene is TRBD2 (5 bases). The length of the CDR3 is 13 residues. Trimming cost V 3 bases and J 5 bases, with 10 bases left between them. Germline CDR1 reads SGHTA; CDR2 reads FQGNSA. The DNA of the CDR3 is TGTGCCAGCAGCTTCGGAAGAGGGGAGACCCAGTACTTC. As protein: CASSFGRGETQYF.

This CDR3 is CASSPPGTGILEQYF. DNA for the CDR3: TGTGCCAGCTCACCACCCGGGACAGGGATACTCGAGCAGTACTTC. The rearrangement uses TRBV18 and TRBJ2-7, with 9 positions matching TRBD1. The V gene end was trimmed by 0 bases and the J gene end by 6 bases; junction bases not matched to a gene: 6. The CDR3 spans 15 residues. Germline-derived CDR1 and CDR2 are KGHSH and LQKENI.

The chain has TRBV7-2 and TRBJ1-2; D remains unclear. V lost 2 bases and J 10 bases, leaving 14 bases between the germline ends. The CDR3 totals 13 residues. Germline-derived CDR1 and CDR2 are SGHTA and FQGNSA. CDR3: CASSLYLTDSYTF. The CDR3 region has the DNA TGTGCCAGCAGCTTATATCTAACCGATTCCTACACCTTC. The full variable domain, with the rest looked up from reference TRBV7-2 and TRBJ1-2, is GAGVSQSPSNKVTEKGKDVELRCDPISGHTALYWYRQSLGQGLEFLIYFQGNSAPDKSGLPSDRFSAERTGGSVSTLTIQRTQQEDSAVYLCASSLYLTDSYTFGSGTRLTVV.